This T cell receptor (beta chain) was captured in a study of T cells in localized non-small cell lung cancer. The study's findings and limits: Peak T cell clonality was found in uninvolved adjacent lung, exceeding tumor. A median of about 58 of the top 100 tumor clones appeared in adjacent lung, which was paired and uninvolved. Longer overall survival was linked to higher blood T cell density. Heterogeneity remains possible because sequencing was limited to only one tumor region.

Note on this clone: The antigen is not known.

Germline-derived CDR1 and CDR2 are SGHNT and YYREEE (reference sequence). The CDR3 length is 14 residues. V was clipped by 1 base and J by 9 bases, with 13 bases between them. TCRdb's table, derived via immunoSEQ multiplex PCR, lists solely in-frame clones and lacks some. The sample contains 20,000 to 30,000 clones, 92% of which appear only once. The V and J genes are TRBV5-4 and TRBJ2-2; D is perhaps TRBD1 (6 bases). The sequence derives from a man aged 35 to 70 with stage III squamous cell lung carcinoma. The sequencing here drew on peripheral blood, taken before any cancer treatment. The CDR3 sequence: CASSLTGSSRELFF. DNA for the CDR3: TGTGCCAGCAGCTTGACAGGGTCTAGCAGGGAGCTGTTTTTT.